The 17 T cell receptor beta chains in this list originate from one sample, sequenced in a study of blood T cell repertoires in COVID-19. Generated by immunoSEQ multiplex PCR, the TCRdb table keeps only in-frame clones and is missing some. The top ten clones hold 3% to 4% of a sample with under 300,000 clones, approximately 83% of them seen once. Sequenced input: PBMCs or T cells enriched from blood (not recorded which). These TCRs come from a woman in her thirties or forties with acute COVID-19.

J is TRBJ2-5 and V is TRBV7-3, with 9 bases lining up with TRBD2. Germline-derived CDR1 and CDR2 are SGHTA and FQGTGA. V lost 2 bases, J lost 5 bases, and 12 bases stayed unmatched. The CDR3 contains 17 residues. This chain's CDR3 is CASSLGREGTLGETQYF. In DNA, the CDR3 is TGTGCCAGCAGCTTAGGGCGGGAGGGCACCTTAGGGGAGACCCAGTACTTC.

The chain's CDR3 is CASSPEGQENTEAFF. In DNA, the CDR3 is TGTGCCAGCAGCCCCGAAGGACAGGAGAACACTGAAGCTTTCTTT. The V gene is TRBV4-2, the J gene TRBJ1-1; TRBD1 aligns across 7 bases. This CDR3 has 15 amino acids. Trimming took 4 bases from V and 1 from J; bases not matched to a gene: 6. CDR1 and CDR2 from the germline V gene are LGHNA and YNFKEQ.

The V gene is TRBV19, the J gene TRBJ1-4; D gene ambiguous. CDR3 length: 14 amino acids. Germline CDR1 is LNHDA and CDR2 is SQIVND (reference sequence). V was cut by 6 bases and J by 5 bases, with 13 bases left in between. The CDR3, as DNA: TGTGCCAGTAGCCGCGGATTCTCCAATGAAAAACTGTTTTTT. It encodes CASSRGFSNEKLFF. The entire variable domain, with the rest obtained from reference TRBV19 and TRBJ1-4, is as follows: DGGITQSPKYLFRKEGQNVTLSCEQNLNHDAMYWYRQDPGQGLRLIYYSQIVNDFQKGDIAEGYSVSREKKESFPLTVTSAQKNPTAFYLCASSRGFSNEKLFFGSGTQLSVL.

The chain carries TRBV27 and TRBJ2-7, with a possible D match to TRBD2 (5 bases). CDR1 and CDR2 from the germline V gene are MNHEY and SMNVEV (reference sequence). The CDR3 is 15 amino acids. Trimming removed 2 bases from V and 4 bases from J, with 15 bases in between. DNA of the CDR3: TGTGCCAGCAGTTTAGTCGGTTTCTCGGGATACGAGCAGTACTTC. Protein sequence: CASSLVGFSGYEQYF.

With respect to this clone: This same CDR3 is encoded by further DNA sequences in the sample. CDR3 residues: CSVEEEGYTF. As DNA, the CDR3 is TGCAGCGTTGAGGAGGAGGGCTACACCTTC. The genes are TRBV29-1 and TRBJ1-2; D is unresolved. Per the germline V gene, CDR1 is SQVTM and CDR2 is ANQGSEA. Deletions cut 3 bases from V and 8 bases from J, with 7 bases between. The CDR3 is 10 residues long. Full variable domain (rest looked up from reference TRBV29-1 and TRBJ1-2): SAVISQKPSRDICQRGTSLTIQCQVDSQVTMMFWYRQQPGQSLTLIATANQGSEATYESGFVIDKFPISRPNLTFSTLTVSNMSPEDSSIYLCSVEEEGYTFGSGTRLTVV.

This chain links TRBV10-3 with TRBJ2-5; 11 bases agree with TRBD2. V was pared by 2 bases and J by 0 bases, with 8 bases of the junction left unmatched. Germline lookup yields CDR1 ENHRY and CDR2 SYGVKD. The CDR3 runs 18 residues. The CDR3 here is CAISERVAGGPDQETQYF. Here the CDR3 DNA reads TGTGCCATCAGTGAGAGGGTAGCGGGAGGGCCGGACCAAGAGACCCAGTACTTC.

The chain combines TRBV6-5 with TRBJ1-1, with no clear D. There are 14 residues in the CDR3. Germline values: CDR1 MNHEY, CDR2 SVGAGI. Trimming took 0 bases from V and 1 from J, leaving 6 bases between them. CDR3: CASSYSTGNTEAFF. CDR3 sequence (DNA): TGTGCCAGCAGTTACTCGACGGGGAACACTGAAGCTTTCTTT.

CDR3 in amino acids: CASTDSSSSYEQYF. CDR3 nucleotide sequence: TGTGCCAGCACGGACTCGTCGAGCTCCTACGAGCAGTACTTC. The J gene is TRBJ2-7, the V gene TRBV28, with D possibly matching TRBD2 (5 bases). The length of the CDR3 is 14 residues. Germline V gene sequence: CDR1 MDHEN, CDR2 SYDVKM. V lost 7 bases to trimming and J lost 0 bases, with 13 bases between them. Based on the CDR3 plus reference TRBV28 and TRBJ2-7, the full variable domain is DVKVTQSSRYLVKRTGEKVFLECVQDMDHENMFWYRQDPGLGLRLIYFSYDVKMKEKGDIPEGYSVSREKKERFSLILESASTNQTSMYLCASTDSSSSYEQYFGPGTRLTVT.

The chain is built from TRBV29-1 and TRBJ2-3, with D tentatively TRBD1 (5 bases). With 1 base removed from V and 2 bases from J, the gap between germline ends came to 7 bases. This CDR3 contains 13 residues. Germline CDR1 is SQVTM and CDR2 is ANQGSEA. CDR3: CSVEGGDTDTQYF. The DNA for the CDR3 is TGCAGCGTTGAAGGGGGCGACACAGATACGCAGTATTTT.

J is TRBJ2-5 and V is TRBV19; 7 nucleotides match TRBD1. V gave up 6 bases and J gave up 0 bases; unmatched junction bases: 7. There are 15 residues in the CDR3. Germline CDR1 is LNHDA and CDR2 is SQIVND (reference sequence). Here the CDR3 reads CASRGRTGDQETQYF. CDR3 coding DNA: TGTGCCAGTAGGGGTCGGACAGGTGACCAAGAGACCCAGTACTTC.

V is TRBV11-2 and J is TRBJ2-7; 7 bases agree with TRBD1. Trimming cost V 0 bases and J 3 bases; bases outside gene matches: 5. In germline, CDR1 is SGHAT, CDR2 FQNNGV. The CDR3 runs 15 residues. The chain's CDR3 is CASSLDKGGRYEQYF. CDR3 DNA: TGTGCCAGCAGCTTAGATAAAGGGGGCCGCTACGAGCAGTACTTC.

V and J are TRBV30 and TRBJ1-2; D unclear. The CDR3 sequence is 13 residues long. V lost 8 bases and J 3 bases, leaving 16 bases between the germline ends. Germline V CDR1 and CDR2: GTSNPN, SVGIG (reference sequence). CDR3 sequence (DNA): TGTGCCGTGAGGGAGGGATCACACTATGGCTACACCTTC. Translation gives CAVREGSHYGYTF.

Comment on this clone: Mismatch with germline at one junction end may stem from a read error. The gene calls are TRBV13 and TRBJ2-5; TRBD2 agrees at 11 bases. The CDR3 is 14 residues long. CDR1 and CDR2 (germline): PRHDT, FYEKMQ (reference sequence). CDR3 residues: CASSLGLAGETQYF. For the CDR3, the DNA is TGTGCCAGCAGCCTAGGACTAGCGGGAGAGACCCAGTACTTC.

This clone was detected only once. The CDR3 region has the DNA TGTGCCAGCAGCGTAGCCGGGAGTATTTCACAGGATGAGCAGTTCTTC. Residues: CASSVAGSISQDEQFF. The chain is built from TRBV9 and TRBJ2-1, with D possibly TRBD2 on 6 matching bases. The CDR3 is 16 residues long. Per the germline V gene, CDR1 is SGDLS and CDR2 is YYNGEE. Trimming removed 0 bases from V and 8 bases from J, with 18 bases in between.

This clone showed up just once. The gene calls are TRBV9 and TRBJ1-5; 8 bases map to TRBD1. Germline V lookup: CDR1 SGDLS, CDR2 YYNGEE. The CDR3 extends over 15 amino acids. V shed 1 base, J shed 4 bases, and the junction held 4 bases outside the gene matches. CDR3 loop: CASSVSTGVNQPQHF. The CDR3, as DNA: TGTGCCAGCAGCGTATCGACAGGGGTTAATCAGCCCCAGCATTTT.

The rearrangement joins TRBV5-6 to TRBJ2-7, with D tentatively TRBD2 (7 bases). The length of the CDR3 is 14 residues. V was shortened by 2 bases and J by 3 bases, with 12 bases between the two germline ends. Germline CDR1 SGHDT, CDR2 YYEEEE. Here the CDR3 reads CASSFGAGHYEQYF. For the CDR3, the DNA is TGTGCCAGCAGCTTTGGAGCGGGACACTACGAGCAGTACTTC.

The chain employs TRBV7-2 and TRBJ2-7; 7 bases align to TRBD2. Per the germline V gene, CDR1 is SGHTA and CDR2 is FQGNSA. The CDR3 is made up of 14 amino acids. The V and J ends lost 4 bases and 3 bases, in that order; junction bases with no gene match: 6. CDR3 coding DNA: TGTGCCAGCAGCTCTGACGGGGGGAGCTACGAGCAGTACTTC. Amino acid sequence: CASSSDGGSYEQYF. The complete variable domain, with remaining parts taken from reference TRBV7-2 and TRBJ2-7, reads GAGVSQSPSNKVTEKGKDVELRCDPISGHTALYWYRQSLGQGLEFLIYFQGNSAPDKSGLPSDRFSAERTGGSVSTLTIQRTQQEDSAVYLCASSSDGGSYEQYFGPGTRLTVT.